This T cell receptor beta chain came from a study of OX40 agonist ivuxolimab in advanced cancers. Notes on this clone: Antigen specificity is unknown. At one boundary the junction diverges from the germline segment, which might be a read error.

TCRdb keeps only in-frame clones here, not all; method: immunoSEQ multiplex PCR. The sample has tens of thousands of clones, over 75% seen once; the top ten hold about 2.7%. The CDR3 is 14 amino acids. Looked up from germline, CDR1 is SSHAT and CDR2 is FNYEAQ (reference sequence). General study results and limits: The study did not work out the antigen specificity of the expanded peripheral T cells.

The material was CD4+ or CD8+ T cells sorted from blood, obtained in a trial of the OX40 agonist ivuxolimab. The receptor's source is an adult with an advanced solid tumor such as melanoma, head and neck, liver or kidney cancer. V is TRBV7-7 and J is TRBJ2-5; 7 nucleotides align to TRBD1. The CDR3 DNA is TGTGCTAGCAGCTTAGGGACAGTAAAAGAGACCCAGTACTTC. It codes for CASSLGTVKETQYF.